These 9 T cell receptor beta chains share one sample of origin, sequenced in a study of human T cells and chemical hapten exposure. The sample's time point: patch test 1, 2 weeks after DPC sensitization. Treatment indicated: therapeutic diphenylcyclopropenone sensitization with weekly scalp DPC. TCRdb passed the RACE reads through MiXCR, listing each CDR3 protein once. The table lists about 120,000 distinct CDR3 sequences, 9.5% to 13% of them singletons. The sequenced sample was whole blood, obtained in connection with sensitization to the hapten diphenylcyclopropenone (DPC). The receptors shown here come from a woman aged 45-65 years with alopecia areata. Some clones in this sample may be carry-over from other donors' samples.

This clonotype was seen ten or more times. The V call is TRBV7-2, the J call TRBJ2-1; 13 bases agree with TRBD2. The V and J ends lost 6 bases and 9 bases, in that order; junction bases with no gene match: 5. Germline V gives CDR1 SGHTA, CDR2 FQGNSA. This CDR3 contains 14 residues. The CDR3 spells CASRTLAGGVEQFF. The DNA of the CDR3 is TGTGCCAGCAGAACACTAGCGGGAGGGGTTGAGCAGTTCTTC.

This rearrangement joins TRBV28 to TRBJ1-5; 7 bases match TRBD1. CDR1 and CDR2 from the germline V gene are MDHEN and SYDVKM. The junction had 16 bases not matched to a gene; V was cut back by 7 bases and J by 1 base. This CDR3 is built from 18 residues. The CDR3 here is CASTLRQGRGGSNQPQHF. The CDR3 region has the DNA TGTGCCAGCACCCTAAGACAGGGCAGAGGTGGAAGCAATCAGCCCCAGCATTTT.

This clonotype was seen more than once but under ten times. This chain connects TRBV6-1 to TRBJ2-3, with TRBD1 identical over 9 bases. The length of the CDR3 is 14 residues. The junction had 2 bases not matched to a gene; V was cut back by 1 base and J by 6 bases. Germline V gene sequence: CDR1 MNHNS, CDR2 SASEGT. The CDR3 protein is CASSEGDRGDTQYF. In nucleotides, the CDR3 is TGTGCCAGCAGTGAAGGTGACAGGGGGGATACGCAGTATTTT.

In its sample, this clonotype was seen a few times. The chain couples TRBV3-1 to TRBJ2-7; D gene unclear. CDR1 is LGHDT, CDR2 YNNKEL, per germline (reference sequence). V was shortened by 1 base and J by 1 base, with 8 bases between the two germline ends. This CDR3 is built from 14 residues. CDR3 DNA: TGTGCCAGCAGCCAAGGGTGGGTTTCCTACGAGCAGTACTTC. This encodes CASSQGWVSYEQYF.

This clonotype was recorded at least ten times. This chain joins TRBV28 and TRBJ2-7; TRBD1 matches 8 bases. The CDR3 is 16 residues long. Germline V lookup: CDR1 MDHEN, CDR2 SYDVKM. Trimming took 3 bases from V and 2 from J; bases not matched to a gene: 9. The CDR3 loop is CASSLSGTGTAYEQYF. The CDR3, as DNA: TGTGCCAGCAGTTTGTCAGGGACAGGCACAGCCTACGAGCAGTACTTC. The full variable domain, in which reference TRBV28 and TRBJ2-7 provide the parts outside the CDR3, is DVKVTQSSRYLVKRTGEKVFLECVQDMDHENMFWYRQDPGLGLRLIYFSYDVKMKEKGDIPEGYSVSREKKERFSLILESASTNQTSMYLCASSLSGTGTAYEQYFGPGTRLTVT.

This sequence joins TRBV5-1 and TRBJ2-3, with 8 bases aligning to TRBD1. Losses at the gene ends were 4 bases for V and 4 bases for J; bases not matched to a gene: 5. Germline CDR1 and CDR2: SGHRS and YFSETQ. The CDR3 spans 14 residues. The CDR3 here is CASSQGQGADTQYF. CDR3 nucleotides: TGCGCCAGCAGCCAAGGACAGGGTGCAGATACGCAGTATTTT.

The gene calls are TRBV28 and TRBJ1-1, with 11 bases fitting TRBD1. Per germline, CDR1 MDHEN and CDR2 SYDVKM. The J segment lost 3 bases and the V segment lost 8 bases, leaving 8 bases of the junction unmatched. The length of the CDR3 is 15 residues. The CDR3 DNA reads TGTGCCAGCGTCTCATGGGACAGGGGGGACACTGAAGCTTTCTTT. Encoded protein: CASVSWDRGDTEAFF. Full variable domain (outside the CDR3, taken from reference TRBV28 and TRBJ1-1): DVKVTQSSRYLVKRTGEKVFLECVQDMDHENMFWYRQDPGLGLRLIYFSYDVKMKEKGDIPEGYSVSREKKERFSLILESASTNQTSMYLCASVSWDRGDTEAFFGQGTRLTVV.

This clonotype was recorded many times. For the CDR3, the DNA is TGCAGTGCCAGTGGGGGCGGGGACTACAATGAGCAGTTCTTC. Amino acids: CSASGGGDYNEQFF. The J gene is TRBJ2-1, the V gene TRBV20-1; either TRBD1 or TRBD2 may fit D (6 bases each). The CDR3 is made up of 14 amino acids. The V end was cut by 6 bases, the J end by 3 bases, with 15 bases between. Per germline, CDR1 DFQATT and CDR2 SNEGSKA (reference sequence).

In its sample, this clonotype was seen a few times. The V call is TRBV10-1, the J call TRBJ2-2; D perhaps matches TRBD1 (5 bases). The CDR3 is made up of 17 amino acids. CDR1 is WNHNN and CDR2 is SYGVQD in the germline V gene (reference sequence). V was pared by 2 bases and J by 6 bases, with 19 bases between. CDR3 bases: TGCGCCAGCAGTGAGCCAAACGGACCCAGGGCCGCCGGGGAGCTGTTTTTT. This translates into CASSEPNGPRAAGELFF.